The TCR beta chain under discussion was sequenced for a study of cytomegalovirus exposure and HLA in healthy donors. General observations from the study: TCR beta chains numbering more than 150 were designated cytomegalovirus-associated. When a later analysis was performed, an Asian-associated ancestry cluster reportedly had fewer N-insertions than the roughly 690-donor mean. A few chains tied to CMV proved CMV antigen-specific in vitro.

The primer mix had 60 Vbeta and 13 Jbeta primers. The data were produced by immunoSEQ multiplex PCR, yet TCRdb's version contains in-frame clones alone and is incomplete. Seen here are around 190,000 clones, approximately 75% observed once, and the top ten hold approximately 4.8%. This clone turned up a few times. Its cognate antigen is unknown. V was shortened by 6 bases and J by 6 bases, with 15 bases between the two germline ends. Germline values: CDR1 LGHNA, CDR2 YNFKEQ. CDR3 size: 14 residues. This TCR was recovered from a man aged 25-45 years in good health and CMV-seropositive. The sequenced sample consisted of PBMCs. The chain combines TRBV4-2 with TRBJ1-5, with a weak D call TRBD1 (5 bases). Written as DNA, the CDR3 is TGTGCCAGCAGACATGACGGGGGGAGTCAGCCCCAGCATTTT. Translating it yields CASRHDGGSQPQHF.